The rows below give T cell receptor beta chains drawn from one sample of a study of CXCR3-negative and CXCR3-positive naive CD8 T cells. From the 5' RACE reads, TCRdb lists one entry per CDR3 protein and no DNA. With about 150,000 distinct CDR3 sequences in the sample, the ten largest clones hold less than 0.55%. Sequenced material: naive CXCR3+ CD8+ T cells from blood. The receptor set was obtained from a human donor in good health. Some clones in this sample may be carry-over from other donors' samples. Each CDR3 is given with its conserved first and last residue.

v_gene	j_gene	CDR3aa
TRBV7-2	TRBJ2-2	CASSLILLAVNTGELFF
TRBV11-1	TRBJ2-5	CASSLGIADQGTQYF
TRBV25-1	TRBJ1-1	CASDSLGTEAFF
TRBV20-1	TRBJ2-7	CSASRQDEQYF
TRBV7-6	TRBJ2-7	CASSKPAGISYEQYF
TRBV21-1	TRBJ2-7	CASSPGGQRSYEQYF
TRBV5-5	TRBJ1-1	CASSLGQVGEAFF
TRBV27	TRBJ2-7	CASSYGYEQYF
TRBV4-3	TRBJ2-3	CASSQDATGTDTQYF
TRBV29-1	TRBJ1-2	CSVGRGDGYTF
TRBV6-2/TRBV6-3	TRBJ1-5	CASSGQGWNQPQHF
TRBV6-5	TRBJ1-1	CASSSGALRLTRAFF
TRBV6-5	TRBJ1-4	CASSSQGKSEKLFF
TRBV19	TRBJ2-1	CASSIGASNALGQFF
TRBV5-5	TRBJ2-1	CASSFGSSYNEQFF
TRBV29-1	TRBJ2-3	CSVSMGGLGTDTQYF
TRBV4-3	TRBJ1-1	CASSQDQGWYTEAFF
TRBV4-1	TRBJ2-1	CASSQAVAAYNEQFF
TRBV29-1	TRBJ1-2	CSVEEGPHGYTF
TRBV4-1	TRBJ2-2	CASSQSVAGELFF
TRBV29-1	TRBJ2-1	CSVASGVVPLYNEQFF
TRBV7-9	TRBJ1-5	CASSSGGAVLQPQHF
TRBV29-1	TRBJ2-1	CSATPKELNSYNEQFF
TRBV6-2/TRBV6-3	TRBJ2-7	CASSYYTGYEQYF
TRBV3-1	TRBJ2-3	CASSQELGIAGAHHTDTKYF
TRBV6-1	TRBJ2-7	CASSPGQPYEQYF
TRBV5-1	TRBJ1-1	CASSLAKTEEAFF
TRBV4-1	TRBJ2-3	CASSQLRTIMGGTDTQYF
TRBV7-2	TRBJ2-7	CVSSLAAGGFYEQYF
TRBV7-9	TRBJ2-3	CASSLAPDSLGTQYF
TRBV7-9	TRBJ2-3	CASSASLAGTPQSTSTDTQYF
TRBV28	TRBJ1-3	CASSWGNGNTIYF
TRBV20-1	TRBJ2-3	CSARGADPTTDTQYF
TRBV28	TRBJ2-5	CASRSIRPGQGKETQYF
TRBV5-1	TRBJ2-1	CASSFFQDRYNEQFF
TRBV29-1	TRBJ2-1	CSVVWSLQNEQFF
TRBV7-6	TRBJ2-3	CASSPNYGGADTQYF
TRBV4-1	TRBJ1-1	CASSQDVGGTEAFF
TRBV5-4	TRBJ2-7	CASSFGATFEQYF
TRBV29-1	TRBJ2-2	CSVHLPGQGRAGELFF
TRBV20-1	TRBJ2-1	CSARKTQDGREYYYGEQFF
TRBV7-8	TRBJ2-7	CASTGASYEQYF
TRBV29-1	TRBJ2-1	CSVEIQGARNEQFF
TRBV12-3/TRBV12-4	TRBJ2-7	CASSFQGPYEQYF
TRBV5-1	TRBJ2-6	CASRRGGDGIASGANVLTF
TRBV12-5	TRBJ2-5	CASGSSAGDYQETQYF
TRBV29-1	TRBJ1-4	CSVESGTREKLFF
TRBV10-3	TRBJ2-5	CAIREGRIQETQYF
TRBV9	TRBJ2-1	CASSANFLGSSYNEQFF
TRBV7-6	TRBJ2-6	CASSLEGRVIGANVLTF
TRBV6-1	TRBJ2-7	CASSEQWGGEQYF
TRBV28	TRBJ2-3	CASRPDTSTDTQYF
TRBV14	TRBJ2-7	CASSQELGASYEQYF
TRBV6-5	TRBJ1-4	CASSYVAFDDEKLFF
TRBV28	TRBJ2-7	CASSPRDRVDYEQYF